This T cell receptor beta chain was captured in a study of T cells in Graves' hyperthyroidism and ophthalmopathy. Study at large: Upon initial diagnosis and before any treatment, peripheral blood was collected.

TCR beta CDR3 regions were amplified from RNA transcripts. Using the HTBI primer set, a first-round RT-PCR was run on the TCR CDR3. TCRdb reprocessed the multiplex PCR reads via MiXCR and lists one record per CDR3 protein. The repertoire has around 450,000 distinct CDR3 sequences, roughly 13% of them found once; the top ten carry roughly 4.8%. Clinicians diagnosed patients from clinical symptoms, serum thyroxine and TRAb, thyroid ultrasound and orbital computed tomography. As regards this clonotype: Its antigen remains unknown. The conserved phenylalanine or tryptophan normally closing the CDR3 is absent here, so this likely arose from a read error.

Study conclusions and caveats: Appearing also in blood were most of the thyroid clonotypes expanded above 0.001. Ophthalmopathy, which appeared later, was predicted by the model a median roughly 6.4 months before onset.

Germline assignment: CDR1 DFQATT and CDR2 SNEGSKA (reference sequence). The V and J ends lost 6 bases and 4 bases, in that order; junction bases with no gene match: 8. This CDR3 has 14 amino acids. Specimen: blood. The receptor comes from a woman aged 18-29 years with Graves' hyperthyroidism. This rearrangement joins TRBV20-1 to TRBJ1-2, with 10 bases lining up with TRBD1. In nucleotides, the CDR3 is TGCAGTGCGGAGGGACAGGGGATAGGCTATGGCTACACCCTC. Its translation: CSAEGQGIGYGYTL.